The 29 T cell receptor beta chains reported below all come from one sample, sequenced in a study of T cell changes during pregnancy in multiple sclerosis. Some clones are missing from TCRdb's copy, which holds only in-frame ones; the method was immunoSEQ multiplex PCR. The sample has around 100,000 clones, more than 85% seen once. The material was peripheral blood, obtained after pregnancy. The receptors shown here come from a female donor with multiple sclerosis, enrolled in a pregnancy study.

In this sample, this clone turned up once. The genes are TRBV27 and TRBJ2-7, with 8 bases fitting TRBD1. J was trimmed by 3 bases and V by 6 bases; bases with no gene match: 4. The length of the CDR3 is 13 residues. Looked up from germline, CDR1 is MNHEY and CDR2 is SMNVEV (reference sequence). In DNA, the CDR3 is TGTGCCAGCAGAGGACAGGGTGGCTACGAGCAGTACTTC. This gives the protein CASRGQGGYEQYF.

The CDR3 protein is CAWSVRDRGRQPQHF. As DNA, the CDR3 is TGTGCCTGGAGTGTACGGGACAGGGGGCGTCAGCCCCAGCATTTT. The rearrangement links TRBV30 to TRBJ1-5; 12 nucleotides line up with TRBD1. Germline V gene sequence: CDR1 GTSNPN, CDR2 SVGIG (reference sequence). This CDR3 comprises 15 residues. Trimming took 0 bases from V and 6 from J; bases not matched to a gene: 3.

This clone occurred a few times. The chain joins TRBV4-2 to TRBJ1-6, with D uncertain. The V end was cut by 0 bases, the J end by 10 bases, with 13 bases between. CDR1 and CDR2 from the germline V gene are LGHNA and YNFKEQ. CDR3 length: 15 amino acids. CDR3 sequence reads: CASSQDEGWESPLHF. The CDR3 coding sequence is TGTGCCAGCAGCCAAGATGAGGGATGGGAATCACCCCTCCACTTT.

The gene calls are TRBV7-2 and TRBJ2-5; 8 positions agree with TRBD2. This CDR3 has 16 residues. Per the germline V gene, CDR1 is SGHTA and CDR2 is FQGNSA. With 5 bases clipped from V and 1 base from J, the junction kept 9 bases outside the gene matches. CDR3 sequence: CASSPLAGTSQETQYF. CDR3 DNA: TGTGCCAGCAGCCCCCTAGCCGGGACTAGCCAAGAGACCCAGTACTTC.

This chain connects TRBV4-1 to TRBJ1-2, with D possibly TRBD1 on 5 matching bases. The CDR3 contains 16 residues. Germline V lookup: CDR1 MGHRA, CDR2 YSYEKL. Trimming shortened V by 1 base and J by 3 bases, and 15 bases separated the two germline ends. CDR3 sequence: CASSQGRGGGDYGYTF. The CDR3 region has the DNA TGCGCCAGCAGCCAAGGGCGCGGCGGGGGAGACTATGGCTACACCTTC.

The chain employs TRBV27 and TRBJ2-1, with 8 bases identical to TRBD1. The germline gives CDR1 MNHEY, CDR2 SMNVEV (reference sequence). V was clipped by 6 bases and J by 6 bases; unmatched bases: 1. CDR3 length equals 12 residues. The chain's CDR3 is CASRQGGNEQFF. CDR3 in DNA: TGTGCCAGCAGACAGGGGGGCAATGAGCAGTTCTTC.

The rearrangement links TRBV7-3 to TRBJ2-2, with TRBD1 identical over 7 bases. There are 16 residues in the CDR3. Germline trimming cut 6 bases from V and 0 bases from J; bases unmatched to any gene: 7. CDR1 and CDR2 from the germline V gene are SGHTA and FQGTGA. The CDR3 sequence is CASRPRDRANTGELFF. CDR3 sequence (DNA): TGTGCCAGCAGGCCGAGGGACAGAGCGAACACCGGGGAGCTGTTTTTT.

The chain recombines TRBV27 with TRBJ1-5; D might be TRBD1 (5 bases). Germline V gene lookup returns CDR1 MNHEY and CDR2 SMNVEV (reference sequence). The ends were cut back, 4 bases at V and 3 bases at J, with 10 bases in the middle. The CDR3 has 14 amino acids. CDR3 sequence: CASSWGLTNQPQHF. As DNA, the CDR3 is TGTGCCAGCAGTTGGGGACTCACCAATCAGCCCCAGCATTTT.

V gene TRBV5-1 combines with J gene TRBJ1-3; TRBD1 might be the D (6 bases). CDR3 length: 14 residues. Germline CDR1 and CDR2: SGHRS and YFSETQ. V lost 1 base and J lost 3, with 8 bases in between. The CDR3 nucleotides read TGCGCCAGCAGCTTGACAGGGATTGGAAACACCATATATTTT. Protein product: CASSLTGIGNTIYF. Complete variable domain (other parts from reference TRBV5-1 and TRBJ1-3): KAGVTQTPRYLIKTRGQQVTLSCSPISGHRSVSWYQQTPGQGLQFLFEYFSETQRNKGNFPGRFSGRQFSNSRSEMNVSTLELGDSALYLCASSLTGIGNTIYFGEGSWLTVV.

The chain carries TRBV4-1 and TRBJ1-2; 8 nucleotides align to TRBD1. Per germline, CDR1 MGHRA and CDR2 YSYEKL. The length of the CDR3 is 19 residues. V was clipped by 3 bases and J by 4 bases; unmatched bases: 19. The CDR3 sequence is CASSHQTWADRGEAYGYTF. DNA for the CDR3: TGCGCCAGCAGCCACCAGACCTGGGCAGACAGGGGTGAGGCCTATGGCTACACCTTC.

The chain links TRBV13 to TRBJ2-7; D call uncertain. V lost 3 bases to trimming and J lost 0 bases, with 6 bases between them. Germline loops: CDR1 PRHDT, CDR2 FYEKMQ (reference sequence). This CDR3 region has 13 residues. CDR3 coding DNA: TGTGCCAGCAGCTTTGGGCGCTCCTACGAGCAGTACTTC. Protein product: CASSFGRSYEQYF.

The rearrangement joins TRBV29-1 to TRBJ2-7; D perhaps matches TRBD1 (6 bases). Trimming pared 7 bases from V and 6 bases from J, leaving 16 bases between. The CDR3 length is 12 residues. The V gene's germline CDR1 is SQVTM and CDR2 ANQGSEA. The CDR3 loop reads CSATGLRFEQYF. CDR3 nucleotides: TGCAGCGCGACAGGCCTGCGGTTCGAGCAGTACTTC.

The chain joins TRBV25-1 to TRBJ2-4, with unresolved D. This CDR3 is 15 amino acids long. Germline CDR1 MGHDK, CDR2 SYGVNS. Deletions cut 4 bases from V and 0 bases from J, with 10 bases between. CDR3 amino acids: CASSGDTVAKNIQYF. The CDR3 region has the DNA TGTGCCAGCAGTGGAGATACAGTAGCCAAAAACATTCAGTACTTC. Complete variable domain (other parts from reference TRBV25-1 and TRBJ2-4): EADIYQTPRYLVIGTGKKITLECSQTMGHDKMYWYQQDPGMELHLIHYSYGVNSTEKGDLSSESTVSRIRTEHFPLTLESARPSHTSQYLCASSGDTVAKNIQYFGAGTRLSVL.

The genes are TRBV19 and TRBJ1-1; 10 nucleotides agree with TRBD1. V was pared by 3 bases and J by 4 bases, with 5 bases of the junction left unmatched. The CDR3 runs to 15 residues. From germline, CDR1 is LNHDA and CDR2 SQIVND (reference sequence). This chain's CDR3 is CASSITGTGVTEAFF. The CDR3 DNA follows: TGTGCCAGTAGTATCACCGGGACAGGGGTCACTGAAGCTTTCTTT.

Concerning this clone itself: This sample includes further DNA sequences coding for the same CDR3. V and J are TRBV9 and TRBJ2-1, with TRBD1 identical over 9 bases. Trimming took 2 bases from V and 1 from J; bases not matched to a gene: 1. The CDR3 consists of 15 residues. Germline V lookup: CDR1 SGDLS, CDR2 YYNGEE. DNA of the CDR3: TGTGCCAGCAGCGTCGGGACAGGGTCCTACAATGAGCAGTTCTTC. Translation: CASSVGTGSYNEQFF. Combining the CDR3 with reference TRBV9 and TRBJ2-1 gives the whole variable domain DSGVTQTPKHLITATGQRVTLRCSPRSGDLSVYWYQQSLDQGLQFLIQYYNGEERAKGNILERFSAQQFPDLHSELNLSSLELGDSALYFCASSVGTGSYNEQFFGPGTRLTVL.

The J gene is TRBJ1-1, the V gene TRBV9; tentatively, D is TRBD1 (6 bases). The CDR3 contains 12 residues. The germline V gene has CDR1 SGDLS and CDR2 YYNGEE. Trimming pared 3 bases from V and 6 bases from J, leaving 9 bases between. The DNA for the CDR3 is TGTGCCAGCAGCGCACAGGGATCTGAAGCTTTCTTT. This sequence encodes CASSAQGSEAFF.

The chain links TRBV27 to TRBJ2-7, with 15 bases fitting TRBD2. CDR1 and CDR2 from the germline V gene are MNHEY and SMNVEV (reference sequence). The ends lost 4 bases at V and 3 bases at J; junction bases unmatched: 7. CDR3 length: 17 residues. CDR3 DNA sequence: TGTGCCAGCAGTTCCGGACTAGCGGGGGGGAGAAGCTACGAGCAGTACTTC. Translating gives CASSSGLAGGRSYEQYF.

The chain combines TRBV2 with TRBJ1-2; no definite D call. Trimming pared 6 bases from V and 5 bases from J, leaving 22 bases between. The CDR3 has 16 amino acids. Germline lookup yields CDR1 SNHLY and CDR2 FYNNEI. The CDR3 reads CASSPRWEAGRYGYTF. CDR3 DNA sequence: TGTGCCAGCAGCCCCAGATGGGAGGCCGGGCGGTATGGCTACACCTTC.

This clone was recorded only once. CDR3 sequence reads: CASSVLPGLYGYTF. The CDR3 nucleotides are TGCGCCAGCAGTGTACTTCCGGGACTCTATGGCTACACCTTC. This sequence joins TRBV5-1 and TRBJ1-2; D might be TRBD1 (5 bases). Germline lookup yields CDR1 SGHRS and CDR2 YFSETQ. Deletions cut 5 bases from V and 4 bases from J, with 15 bases between. The CDR3 extends over 14 amino acids.

This clone has just one count. The rearrangement joins TRBV9 to TRBJ2-7; 7 positions match TRBD1. With 3 bases clipped from V and 3 bases from J, the junction kept 6 bases outside the gene matches. This CDR3 contains 14 residues. CDR1 is SGDLS and CDR2 is YYNGEE in the germline V gene. The CDR3 nucleotides are TGTGCCAGCAGCGACGGGACAGCCTACTACGAGCAGTACTTC. Translating it yields CASSDGTAYYEQYF.

The V and J genes are TRBV7-9 and TRBJ2-1; TRBD1 agrees at 8 bases. Germline V CDR1 and CDR2: SEHNR, FQNEAQ (reference sequence). The CDR3 contains 14 residues. Trimming at V came to 5 bases and at J to 10 bases, leaving 10 bases not matched to a gene. As DNA, the CDR3 is TGTGCCAGCAGCCAGATGGACAGGGTGAGGGAGCAGTTCTTC. Its translation: CASSQMDRVREQFF.

This rearrangement joins TRBV25-1 to TRBJ1-1; no reliable D call. Trimming removed 10 bases from V and 1 base from J, with 7 bases in between. Germline V lookup: CDR1 MGHDK, CDR2 SYGVNS. The CDR3 extends over 11 amino acids. The CDR3 sequence: CATSGNTEAFF. The CDR3 bases are TGTGCCACCTCAGGGAACACTGAAGCTTTCTTT.

This chain uses TRBV4-1 with TRBJ1-5; 8 nucleotides line up with TRBD1. CDR1 and CDR2 (germline): MGHRA, YSYEKL. With 3 bases clipped from V and 7 bases from J, the junction kept 8 bases outside the gene matches. This CDR3 is built from 15 residues. CDR3: CASSQEDRVGQPQHF. CDR3 nucleotide sequence: TGCGCCAGCAGCCAGGAGGACAGGGTGGGACAGCCCCAGCATTTT.

This clone was counted a single time. In the same sample, other DNA sequences code for this CDR3. The chain links TRBV6-5 to TRBJ1-5; the D is unclear. Trimming pared 4 bases from V and 0 bases from J, leaving 4 bases between. The V gene's germline CDR1 is MNHEY and CDR2 SVGAGI. The CDR3 totals 13 residues. Here the CDR3 DNA reads TGTGCCAGCAGTTCCAATAGCAATCAGCCCCAGCATTTT. Translation: CASSSNSNQPQHF.

The chain carries TRBV7-8 and TRBJ2-5; 7 bases match TRBD1. This CDR3 is 13 amino acids long. V trimming: 3 bases; J trimming: 3 bases; junction bases outside the gene matches: 1. The V gene's germline CDR1 is SGHVS and CDR2 FQNEAQ. CDR3 in DNA: TGTGCCAGCAGCTTGGGACAGAAAGAGACCCAGTACTTC. This translates into CASSLGQKETQYF.

The chain couples TRBV30 to TRBJ1-1; D is ambiguous. The length of the CDR3 is 13 residues. The ends were cut back, 2 bases at V and 3 bases at J, with 10 bases in the middle. CDR1 and CDR2 from the germline V gene are GTSNPN and SVGIG (reference sequence). Here the CDR3 reads CAWSPARDTEAFF. In DNA form, the CDR3 reads TGTGCCTGGAGTCCAGCCCGGGACACTGAAGCTTTCTTT.

The rearrangement joins TRBV15 to TRBJ2-7; D may be TRBD1 (7 bases). Germline V CDR1 and CDR2: LNHNV, YYDKDF (reference sequence). This CDR3 has 15 residues. Deletions cut 5 bases from V and 3 bases from J, with 17 bases between. The DNA for the CDR3 is TGTGCCACCAGCCATAAGACAGGGACTCACTACGAGCAGTACTTC. Its translation is CATSHKTGTHYEQYF.

The chain has TRBV18 and TRBJ1-6, with a tentative D call TRBD1 (5 bases). This CDR3 comprises 18 residues. Trimming took 4 bases from V and 2 from J, leaving 18 bases between them. Germline loops: CDR1 KGHSH, CDR2 LQKENI. The CDR3 sequence: CASSRQKSRTTYNSPLHF. As DNA, the CDR3 is TGTGCCAGCTCACGTCAGAAGTCCCGGACAACCTATAATTCACCCCTCCACTTT. Based on the CDR3 plus reference TRBV18 and TRBJ1-6, the full variable domain is NAGVMQNPRHLVRRRGQEARLRCSPMKGHSHVYWYRQLPEEGLKFMVYLQKENIIDESGMPKERFSAEFPKEGPSILRIQQVVRGDSAAYFCASSRQKSRTTYNSPLHFGNGTRLTVT.

This chain connects TRBV30 to TRBJ1-3, with D possibly TRBD1 on 5 matching bases. Trimming stripped 1 base from V and 4 bases from J, with 8 bases between. Germline assignment: CDR1 GTSNPN and CDR2 SVGIG (reference sequence). The CDR3 length is 13 residues. As DNA, the CDR3 is TGTGCCTGGAGTGGAGGACACGGAAACACCATATATTTT. It encodes CAWSGGHGNTIYF.